These 12 T cell receptor beta chains share one sample of origin, sequenced in a study of blood T cell repertoires in COVID-19. Measured with immunoSEQ multiplex PCR; TCRdb has only the in-frame clones, and not every one. The table lists more than 200,000 clones, 65% to 85% of them singletons, with about 9% in the top ten. Sequenced sample: peripheral blood. The receptors come from a man in his forties or fifties with active or convalescent COVID-19.

This chain connects TRBV7-9 to TRBJ2-7, with 11 bases lining up with TRBD1. The CDR3 totals 15 residues. V shed 3 bases, J shed 2 bases, and the junction held 3 bases outside the gene matches. CDR1 is SEHNR, CDR2 FQNEAQ, per germline (reference sequence). The chain's CDR3 is CASSFWTGGTYEQYF. The DNA for the CDR3 is TGTGCCAGCAGCTTTTGGACAGGGGGCACCTACGAGCAGTACTTC.

The V gene is TRBV5-4, the J gene TRBJ2-7; possible D gene TRBD1, 5 bases. Trimming cost V 0 bases and J 0 bases, with 10 bases left between them. The germline CDR1 and CDR2 sequences are SGHNT and YYREEE (reference sequence). The CDR3 consists of 15 residues. CDR3: CASSLEQAFSYEQYF. In nucleotides, the CDR3 is TGTGCCAGCAGCTTGGAACAGGCCTTCTCCTACGAGCAGTACTTC. The full variable domain, completed using reference TRBV5-4 and TRBJ2-7, is ETGVTQSPTHLIKTRGQQVTLRCSSQSGHNTVSWYQQALGQGPQFIFQYYREEENGRGNFPPRFSGLQFPNYSSELNVNALELDDSALYLCASSLEQAFSYEQYFGPGTRLTVT.

This clone has a handful of counts. The chain links TRBV19 to TRBJ1-5; the D is unclear. Trimming shortened V by 5 bases and J by 6 bases, and 8 bases separated the two germline ends. CDR1 is LNHDA and CDR2 is SQIVND in the germline V gene (reference sequence). This CDR3 has 12 amino acids. The CDR3 region has the DNA TGTGCCAGTAGTTTATGGGCTCAGCCCCAGCATTTT. Encoded protein: CASSLWAQPQHF.

This chain connects TRBV6-5 to TRBJ2-5, with D possibly being TRBD2 (7 bases). The V gene's germline CDR1 is MNHEY and CDR2 SVGAGI. The CDR3 consists of 15 residues. V was cut by 2 bases and J by 5 bases, with 15 bases left in between. Here the CDR3 reads CASSYEGGTSETQYF. In DNA form, the CDR3 reads TGTGCCAGCAGTTACGAGGGGGGGACAAGCGAGACCCAGTACTTC.

The rearrangement uses TRBV14 and TRBJ1-2, with TRBD1 matching over 10 bases. This CDR3 is 15 amino acids long. The J segment lost 4 bases and the V segment lost 1 base, leaving 3 bases of the junction unmatched. CDR1 SGHDN and CDR2 FVKESK come from the germline V gene. The CDR3 DNA sequence: TGTGCCAGCAGCCAAGGGACAGGGGGTAGCTATGGCTACACCTTC. Its translation is CASSQGTGGSYGYTF.

The V call is TRBV6-1, the J call TRBJ1-1, with a possible D match to TRBD1 (5 bases). From germline, CDR1 is MNHNS and CDR2 SASEGT. V was clipped by 0 bases and J by 4 bases, with 12 bases between them. This CDR3 region has 15 residues. CDR3: CASSEAYQGGTEAFF. The CDR3 DNA sequence: TGTGCCAGCAGTGAAGCCTACCAGGGTGGCACTGAAGCTTTCTTT.

The chain links TRBV4-1 to TRBJ2-3; D uncertain. CDR1 is MGHRA and CDR2 is YSYEKL in the germline V gene. Trimming pared 0 bases from V and 3 bases from J, leaving 13 bases between. The CDR3 runs to 16 residues. CDR3 DNA sequence: TGCGCCAGCAGCCAAGACGGCGCCAGGCAGACAGATACGCAGTATTTT. Translating it yields CASSQDGARQTDTQYF.

The J gene is TRBJ2-2, the V gene TRBV3-1 (or the pseudogene TRBV3-2), with 7 bases identical to TRBD2. The CDR3 spans 16 residues. V was pared by 0 bases and J by 5 bases, with 6 bases of the junction left unmatched. CDR1 is LGHDT, CDR2 YNNKEL, per germline (reference sequence). The CDR3 protein is CASSQESGGYTGELFF. The CDR3 DNA is TGTGCCAGCAGCCAAGAATCCGGGGGGTATACCGGGGAGCTGTTTTTT.

The chain links TRBV30 to TRBJ1-2; tentative D call: TRBD1 (6 bases). Germline CDR1 reads GTSNPN; CDR2 reads SVGIG (reference sequence). V gave up 4 bases and J gave up 4 bases, with 13 bases separating them. The CDR3 covers 13 residues. CDR3 DNA: TGTGCCTGGATGCGGGGAGGGGGCTATGGCTACACCTTC. Translating it yields CAWMRGGGYGYTF.

This rearrangement joins TRBV19 to TRBJ2-5; D is unresolved. Trimming took 5 bases from V and 1 from J, leaving 5 bases between them. The CDR3 has 12 amino acids. CDR1 is LNHDA, CDR2 SQIVND, per germline (reference sequence). CDR3 sequence (DNA): TGTGCCAGTAGTCTCTCCCAAGAGACCCAGTACTTC. Translating gives CASSLSQETQYF. Complete variable domain (other parts from reference TRBV19 and TRBJ2-5): DGGITQSPKYLFRKEGQNVTLSCEQNLNHDAMYWYRQDPGQGLRLIYYSQIVNDFQKGDIAEGYSVSREKKESFPLTVTSAQKNPTAFYLCASSLSQETQYFGPGTRLLVL.

The V gene is TRBV5-1, the J gene TRBJ1-1, with D perhaps TRBD1 (6 bases). The germline gives CDR1 SGHRS, CDR2 YFSETQ. V lost 0 bases and J 4 bases, leaving 19 bases between the germline ends. CDR3 length equals 17 residues. CDR3 region: CASSLGGTRRGRTEAFF. Written as DNA, the CDR3 is TGCGCCAGCAGCTTGGGAGGGACGCGCAGGGGTCGCACTGAAGCTTTCTTT.

CDR3 coding DNA: TGTGCCAGCAGTGAGGCCATAGGGGTTTCTGAAGCTTTCTTT. Protein: CASSEAIGVSEAFF. The chain has TRBV25-1 and TRBJ1-1, with a tentative D call TRBD1 (5 bases). The CDR3 is 14 residues long. Germline CDR1 is MGHDK and CDR2 is SYGVNS. The V gene lost 3 bases and the J gene lost 6 bases, with 14 bases spanning the gap.